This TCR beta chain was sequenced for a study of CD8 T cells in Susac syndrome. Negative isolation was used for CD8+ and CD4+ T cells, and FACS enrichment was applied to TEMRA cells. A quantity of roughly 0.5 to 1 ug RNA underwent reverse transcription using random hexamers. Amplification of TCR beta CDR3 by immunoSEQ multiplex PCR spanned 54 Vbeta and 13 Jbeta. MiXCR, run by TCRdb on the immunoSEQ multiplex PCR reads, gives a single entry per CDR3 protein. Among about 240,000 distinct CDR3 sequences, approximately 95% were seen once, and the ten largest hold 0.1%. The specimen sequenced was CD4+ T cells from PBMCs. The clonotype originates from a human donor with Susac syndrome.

CDR3 bases: TGTGCCAGCAGTTACGCCCGCCTAGCGGGAGACCTGAATGAGCAGTTCTTC. Translation gives CASSYARLAGDLNEQFF. J is TRBJ2-1 and V is TRBV6-5, with 10 bases aligning to TRBD2. Germline V gene lookup returns CDR1 MNHEY and CDR2 SVGAGI. The trim removed 2 bases at V and 7 bases at J, leaving 11 bases unmatched. This CDR3 comprises 17 residues.